The text below deals with one T cell receptor (beta chain). What it binds is unknown. The V end lost 1 base, the J end lost 1 base, and 8 bases lay between the germline ends. Germline V gene sequence: CDR1 MGHRA, CDR2 YSYEKL. There are 15 residues in the CDR3. Regions amplified from RNA transcripts were the TCR beta CDR3 regions. HTBI primers were used for first-round RT-PCR of the TCR CDR3. TCRdb reprocessed the multiplex PCR reads via MiXCR and lists one record per CDR3 protein. The table shows approximately 300,000 distinct CDR3 sequences, with 15% to 20% occurring only once. The entry originates in a study of T cells in Graves' hyperthyroidism and ophthalmopathy. Findings of the study overall: Among thyroid clonotypes expanded above 0.001, most also appeared in blood.

The chain recombines TRBV4-1 with TRBJ2-1; either TRBD1 or TRBD2 may supply D (6 bases each). This sequence was found in an older woman with Graves' ophthalmopathy. Specimen: blood. The CDR3 coding sequence is TGCGCCAGCAGCCAAGTAGGGGGGTCCTACAATGAGCAGTTCTTC. Translation gives CASSQVGGSYNEQFF.